This record concerns one T cell receptor (beta chain) sequence. The data belong to a study of T cells in Graves' hyperthyroidism and ophthalmopathy. The source material, RNA transcripts, was used to amplify TCR beta CDR3 regions. First-round RT-PCR of the TCR CDR3 relied on the HTBI primer set. In TCRdb, the multiplex PCR reads were re-called with MiXCR into one record per CDR3 protein. The data show some 250,000 distinct CDR3 sequences, roughly 15% seen once. The ends lost 4 bases at V and 0 bases at J; junction bases unmatched: 25. CDR1 and CDR2 from the germline V gene are SGDLS and YYNGEE. The CDR3 consists of 22 residues.

The chain uses TRBV9 and TRBJ1-3; 7 bases line up with TRBD1. The sequenced sample consisted of blood. The receptor comes from a middle-aged woman with Graves' hyperthyroidism that later progressed to Graves' ophthalmopathy. CDR3 in amino acids: CASSPQLRTSYRGKGSGNTIYF. The CDR3 bases are TGTGCCAGCAGCCCCCAATTGAGGACCTCTTACAGGGGCAAAGGCTCTGGAAACACCATATATTTT.